Listed below are T cell receptor beta chains from one sample, sequenced in a study of T-cell reconstitution after alpha-beta-depleted transplantation in children. One entry per CDR3 protein, called by TCRdb with MiXCR from the PCR reads. Of under 450,000 distinct CDR3 sequences listed, 15% to 20% are singletons. Sequences were derived from PBMCs, mostly from graft donor cells, sampled 360 days after TCRalphabeta/CD19-depleted stem cell transplant. The source is a boy under three years old who had a stem cell transplant for Wiskott-Aldrich syndrome, so the T cells may come from the graft donor. CDR3s leave out the opening cysteine and the closing phenylalanine or tryptophan. The D gene is left open where the match is weak.

>TRBJ1-2|TRBV7-9|NA
ASHASNYGYT
>TRBJ2-7|TRBV18|NA
ASSLTPGHNSYEQY
>TRBJ1-5|TRBV4-1|NA
ASSQGRRGWGNQPQH
>TRBJ2-7|TRBV27|TRBD2
ASSPPPRGLAGLSYEQY
>TRBJ2-3|TRBV12-3/TRBV12-4|NA
ASQGLSTDTQY
>TRBJ1-1|TRBV30|NA
AYGDSPGRGAF
>TRBJ1-2|TRBV10-2|TRBD1
ASSEKLGTGYGYT
>TRBJ2-1|TRBV2|TRBD2
ASGTSGVYNEQF
>TRBJ1-6|TRBV24-1|NA
ATSAGNNNSPLH
>TRBJ1-1|TRBV20-1|TRBD1
SARATGGNTEAF
>TRBJ1-3|TRBV6-1|NA
ASSRAHGGRLSGNTIY
>TRBJ1-1|TRBV5-1|NA
ASSLEVKGTRLNTEAF
>TRBJ2-2|TRBV7-8|TRBD2
ASSFSLAGYTNTGELF
>TRBJ2-1|TRBV29-1|TRBD2
SAVGTSGSLLYNEQF